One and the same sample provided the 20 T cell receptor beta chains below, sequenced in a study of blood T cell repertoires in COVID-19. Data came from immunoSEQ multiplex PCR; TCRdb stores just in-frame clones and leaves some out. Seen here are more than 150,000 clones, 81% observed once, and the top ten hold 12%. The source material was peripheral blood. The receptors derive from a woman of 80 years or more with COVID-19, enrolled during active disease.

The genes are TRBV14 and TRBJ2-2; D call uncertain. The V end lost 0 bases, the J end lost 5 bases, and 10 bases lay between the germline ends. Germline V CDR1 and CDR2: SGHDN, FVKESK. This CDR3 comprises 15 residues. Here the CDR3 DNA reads TGTGCCAGCAGCCAAGATAGAAGAGTTACCGGGGAGCTGTTTTTT. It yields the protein CASSQDRRVTGELFF.

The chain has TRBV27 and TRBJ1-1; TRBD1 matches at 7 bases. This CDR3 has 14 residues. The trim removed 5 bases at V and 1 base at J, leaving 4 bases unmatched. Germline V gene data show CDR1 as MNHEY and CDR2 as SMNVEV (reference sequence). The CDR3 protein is CASSAWTGNTEAFF. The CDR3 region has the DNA TGTGCCAGCAGTGCCTGGACAGGGAACACTGAAGCTTTCTTT.

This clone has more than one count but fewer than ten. The CDR3 protein is CASRPPPGTPVGTGELFF. The CDR3 region has the DNA TGTGCCAGCAGGCCTCCCCCCGGGACACCGGTGGGCACCGGGGAGCTGTTTTTT. The chain couples TRBV28 to TRBJ2-2, with a tentative D call TRBD1 (6 bases). With 6 bases removed from V and 4 bases from J, the gap between germline ends came to 24 bases. The CDR3 covers 18 residues. CDR1 is MDHEN, CDR2 SYDVKM, per germline.

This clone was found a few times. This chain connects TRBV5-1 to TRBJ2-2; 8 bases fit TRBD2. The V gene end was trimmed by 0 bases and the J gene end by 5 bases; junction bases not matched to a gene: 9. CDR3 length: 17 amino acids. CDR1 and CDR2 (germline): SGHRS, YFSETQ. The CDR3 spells CASSLGPESGSTGELFF. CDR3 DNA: TGCGCCAGCAGCTTGGGGCCGGAAAGCGGGAGTACCGGGGAGCTGTTTTTT.

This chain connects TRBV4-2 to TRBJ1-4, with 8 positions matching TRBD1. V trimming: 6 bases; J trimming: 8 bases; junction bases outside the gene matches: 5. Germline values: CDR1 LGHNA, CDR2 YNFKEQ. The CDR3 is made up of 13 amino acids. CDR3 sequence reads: CASRDRVGEKLFF. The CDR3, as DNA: TGTGCCAGCAGGGACAGGGTTGGCGAAAAACTGTTTTTT.

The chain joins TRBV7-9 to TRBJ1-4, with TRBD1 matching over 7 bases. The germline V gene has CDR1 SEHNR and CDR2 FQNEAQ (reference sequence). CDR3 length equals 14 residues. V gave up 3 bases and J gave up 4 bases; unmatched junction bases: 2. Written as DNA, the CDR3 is TGTGCCAGCAGCTTGGCAGGGGGTAATGAAAAACTGTTTTTT. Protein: CASSLAGGNEKLFF.

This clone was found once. The CDR3 nucleotides read TGTGCCATCACGGACCGGAGGGGCAATCATCGGGAGCAGTACTTC. Translated: CAITDRRGNHREQYF. The chain links TRBV28 to TRBJ2-7; TRBD2 might be the D (6 bases). From germline, CDR1 is MDHEN and CDR2 SYDVKM. The CDR3 has 15 amino acids. The ends were cut back, 10 bases at V and 7 bases at J, with 26 bases in the middle.

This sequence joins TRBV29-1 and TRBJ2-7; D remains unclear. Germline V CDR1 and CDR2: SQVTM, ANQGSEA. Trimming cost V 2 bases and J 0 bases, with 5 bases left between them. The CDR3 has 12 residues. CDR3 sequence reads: CSVETDSYEQYF. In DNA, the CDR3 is TGCAGCGTTGAAACAGACTCCTACGAGCAGTACTTC.

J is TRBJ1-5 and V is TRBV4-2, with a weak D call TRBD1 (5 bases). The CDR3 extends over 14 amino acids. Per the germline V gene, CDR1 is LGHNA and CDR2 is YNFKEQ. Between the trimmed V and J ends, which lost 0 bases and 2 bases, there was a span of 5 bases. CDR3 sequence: CASSQDRGNQPQHF. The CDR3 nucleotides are TGTGCCAGCAGCCAAGACAGGGGCAATCAGCCCCAGCATTTT.

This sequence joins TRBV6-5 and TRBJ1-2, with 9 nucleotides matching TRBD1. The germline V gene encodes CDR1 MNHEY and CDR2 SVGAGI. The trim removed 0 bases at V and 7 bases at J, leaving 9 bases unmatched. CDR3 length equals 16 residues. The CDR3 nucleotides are TGTGCCAGCAGTTACTCGGGCGGACAGGGGCGCGTTGGCTACACCTTC. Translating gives CASSYSGGQGRVGYTF.

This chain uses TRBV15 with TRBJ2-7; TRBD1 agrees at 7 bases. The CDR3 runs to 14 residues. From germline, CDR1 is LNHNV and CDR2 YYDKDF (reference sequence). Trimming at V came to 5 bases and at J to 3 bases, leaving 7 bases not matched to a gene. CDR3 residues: CATSGGSGGYEQYF. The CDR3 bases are TGTGCCACCAGCGGGGGCTCAGGGGGCTACGAGCAGTACTTC.

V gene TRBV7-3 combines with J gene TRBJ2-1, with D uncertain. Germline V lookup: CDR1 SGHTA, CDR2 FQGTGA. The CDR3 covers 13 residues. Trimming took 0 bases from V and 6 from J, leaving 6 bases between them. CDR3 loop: CASSLTFRNEQFF. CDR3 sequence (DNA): TGTGCCAGCAGCTTAACGTTCCGCAATGAGCAGTTCTTC.

The DNA of the CDR3 is TGTGCCAGCAGTGGGACAGGGGCTATCTATGGCTACACCTTC. Protein: CASSGTGAIYGYTF. The rearrangement joins TRBV7-9 to TRBJ1-2; 10 bases map to TRBD1. The V segment lost 6 bases and the J segment 4 bases; nucleotides outside the gene matches: 5. The CDR3 consists of 14 residues. CDR1 and CDR2 from the germline V gene are SEHNR and FQNEAQ (reference sequence).

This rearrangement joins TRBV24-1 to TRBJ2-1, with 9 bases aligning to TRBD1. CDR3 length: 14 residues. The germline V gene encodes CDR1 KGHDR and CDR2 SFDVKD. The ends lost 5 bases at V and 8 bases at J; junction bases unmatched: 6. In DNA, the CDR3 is TGTGCCACCAGTGGGAGGGGACAGGGAGATGAGCAGTTCTTC. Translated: CATSGRGQGDEQFF.

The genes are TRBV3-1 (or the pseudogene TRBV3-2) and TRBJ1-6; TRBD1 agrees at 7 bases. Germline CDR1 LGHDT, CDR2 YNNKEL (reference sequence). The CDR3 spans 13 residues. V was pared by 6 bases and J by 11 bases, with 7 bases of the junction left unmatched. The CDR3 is CASSDRVAAPLHF. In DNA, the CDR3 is TGTGCCAGCAGTGACAGGGTGGCGGCACCCCTCCACTTT.

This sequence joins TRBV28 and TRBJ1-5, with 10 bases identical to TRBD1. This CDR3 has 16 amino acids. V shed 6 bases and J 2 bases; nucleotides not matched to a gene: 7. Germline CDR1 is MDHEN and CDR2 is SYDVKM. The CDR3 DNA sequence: TGTGCCAGCAGGTCGACAGGGGGCAAAGGCAATCAGCCCCAGCATTTT. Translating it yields CASRSTGGKGNQPQHF.

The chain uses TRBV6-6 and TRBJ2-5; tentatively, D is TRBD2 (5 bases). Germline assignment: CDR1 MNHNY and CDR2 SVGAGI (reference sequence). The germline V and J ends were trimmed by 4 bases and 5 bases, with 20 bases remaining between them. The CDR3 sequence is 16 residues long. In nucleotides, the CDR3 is TGTGCCAGCAGTTGGGCTTCGGGAAGGCTCGGGGAGACCCAGTACTTC. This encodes CASSWASGRLGETQYF.

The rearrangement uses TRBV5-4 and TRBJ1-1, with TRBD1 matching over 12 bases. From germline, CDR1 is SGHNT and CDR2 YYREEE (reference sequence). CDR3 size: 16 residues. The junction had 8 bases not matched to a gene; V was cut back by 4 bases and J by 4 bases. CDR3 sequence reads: CASSGGTGGFLTEAFF. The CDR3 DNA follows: TGTGCCAGCAGCGGGGGGACAGGGGGCTTCCTCACTGAAGCTTTCTTT.

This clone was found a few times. CDR3 DNA: TGTGCCAGCAGCCCCGGCGTAGGAGGAGACTACACCTTC. Encoded protein: CASSPGVGGDYTF. This rearrangement joins TRBV5-4 to TRBJ1-2; D not certain. V gave up 4 bases and J gave up 10 bases, with 17 bases separating them. The CDR3 is made up of 13 amino acids. CDR1 SGHNT and CDR2 YYREEE come from the germline V gene (reference sequence).

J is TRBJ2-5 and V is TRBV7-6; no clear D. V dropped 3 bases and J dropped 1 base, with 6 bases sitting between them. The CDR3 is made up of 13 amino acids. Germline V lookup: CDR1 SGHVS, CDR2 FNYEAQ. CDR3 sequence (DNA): TGTGCCAGCAGCTTTCGGTTCCAAGAGACCCAGTACTTC. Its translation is CASSFRFQETQYF.